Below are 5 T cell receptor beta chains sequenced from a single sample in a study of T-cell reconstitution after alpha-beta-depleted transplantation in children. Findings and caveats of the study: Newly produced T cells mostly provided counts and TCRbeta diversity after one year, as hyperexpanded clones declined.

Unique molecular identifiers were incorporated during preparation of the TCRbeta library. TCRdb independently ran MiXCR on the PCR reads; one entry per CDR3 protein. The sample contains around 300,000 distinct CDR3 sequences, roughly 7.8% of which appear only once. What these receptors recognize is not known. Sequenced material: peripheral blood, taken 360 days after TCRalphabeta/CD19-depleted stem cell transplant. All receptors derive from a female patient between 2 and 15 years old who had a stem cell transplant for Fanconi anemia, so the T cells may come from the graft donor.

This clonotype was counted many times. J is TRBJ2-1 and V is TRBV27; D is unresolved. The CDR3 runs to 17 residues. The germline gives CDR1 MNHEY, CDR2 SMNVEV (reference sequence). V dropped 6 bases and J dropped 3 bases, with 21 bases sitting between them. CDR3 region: CASSPPSWRSSYNEQFF. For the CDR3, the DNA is TGTGCCAGCAGCCCGCCTTCCTGGAGAAGCAGCTACAATGAGCAGTTCTTC.

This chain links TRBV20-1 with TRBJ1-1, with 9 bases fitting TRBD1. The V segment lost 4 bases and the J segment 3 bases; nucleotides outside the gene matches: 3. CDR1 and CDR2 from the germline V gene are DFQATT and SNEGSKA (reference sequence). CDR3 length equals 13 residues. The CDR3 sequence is CSAKGQGYTEAFF. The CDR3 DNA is TGCAGTGCTAAGGGACAGGGCTACACTGAAGCTTTCTTT.

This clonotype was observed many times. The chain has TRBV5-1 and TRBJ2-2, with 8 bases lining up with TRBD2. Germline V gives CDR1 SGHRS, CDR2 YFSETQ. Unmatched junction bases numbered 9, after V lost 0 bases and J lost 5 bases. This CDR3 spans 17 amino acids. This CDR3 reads CASSLVLAALGTGELFF. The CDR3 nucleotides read TGCGCCAGCAGCTTGGTACTAGCGGCCCTGGGAACCGGGGAGCTGTTTTTT.

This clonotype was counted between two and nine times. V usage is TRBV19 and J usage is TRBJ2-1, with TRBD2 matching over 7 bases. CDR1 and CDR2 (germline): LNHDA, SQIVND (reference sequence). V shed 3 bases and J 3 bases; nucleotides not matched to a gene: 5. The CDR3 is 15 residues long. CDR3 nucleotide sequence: TGTGCCAGTAGTATTGGGAGGGACGGCTACAATGAGCAGTTCTTC. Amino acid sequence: CASSIGRDGYNEQFF.

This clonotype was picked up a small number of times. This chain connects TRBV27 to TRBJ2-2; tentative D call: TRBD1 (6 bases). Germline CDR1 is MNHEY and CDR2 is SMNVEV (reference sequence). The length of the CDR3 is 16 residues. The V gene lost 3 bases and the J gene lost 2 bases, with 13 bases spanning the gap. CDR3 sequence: CASSFQGQINTGELFF. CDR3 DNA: TGTGCCAGCAGTTTCCAAGGACAGATTAACACCGGGGAGCTGTTTTTT.